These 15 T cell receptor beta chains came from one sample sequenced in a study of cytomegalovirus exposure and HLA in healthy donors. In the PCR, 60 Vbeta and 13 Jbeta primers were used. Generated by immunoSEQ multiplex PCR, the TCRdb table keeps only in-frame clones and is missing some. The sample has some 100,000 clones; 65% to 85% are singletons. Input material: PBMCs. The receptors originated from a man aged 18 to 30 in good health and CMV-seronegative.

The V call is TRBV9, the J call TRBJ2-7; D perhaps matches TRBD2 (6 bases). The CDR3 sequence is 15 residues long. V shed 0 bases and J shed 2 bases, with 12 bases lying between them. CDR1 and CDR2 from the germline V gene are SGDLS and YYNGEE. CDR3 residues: CASSVAGGDAYEQYF. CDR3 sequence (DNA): TGTGCCAGCAGCGTAGCAGGAGGGGATGCCTACGAGCAGTACTTC.

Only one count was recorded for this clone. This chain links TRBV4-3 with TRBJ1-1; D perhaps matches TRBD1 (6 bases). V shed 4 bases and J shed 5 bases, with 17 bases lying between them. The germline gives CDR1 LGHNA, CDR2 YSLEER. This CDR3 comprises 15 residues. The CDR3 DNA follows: TGCGCCAGCAGCCCTGGGGGCCCCCCGAAAACTGAAGCTTTCTTT. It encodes CASSPGGPPKTEAFF.

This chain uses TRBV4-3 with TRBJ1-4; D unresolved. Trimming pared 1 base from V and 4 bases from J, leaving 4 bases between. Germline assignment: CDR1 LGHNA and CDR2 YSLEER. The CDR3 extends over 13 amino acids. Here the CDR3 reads CASSQAFNEKLFF. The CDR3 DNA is TGCGCCAGCAGCCAAGCATTTAATGAAAAACTGTTTTTT.

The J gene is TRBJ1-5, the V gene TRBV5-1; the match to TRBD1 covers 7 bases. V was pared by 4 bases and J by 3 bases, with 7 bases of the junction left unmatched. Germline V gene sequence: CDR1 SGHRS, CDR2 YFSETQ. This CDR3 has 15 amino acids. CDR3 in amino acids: CASSLTGDNNQPQHF. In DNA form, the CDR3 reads TGCGCCAGCAGCCTAACAGGGGACAACAATCAGCCCCAGCATTTT.

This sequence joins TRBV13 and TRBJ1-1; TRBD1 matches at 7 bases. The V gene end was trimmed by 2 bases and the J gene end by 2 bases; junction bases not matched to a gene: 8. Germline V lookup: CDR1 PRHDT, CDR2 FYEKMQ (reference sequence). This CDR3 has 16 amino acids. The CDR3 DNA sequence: TGTGCCAGCAGCTTATGGCCAGGGGGTTCCAACACTGAAGCTTTCTTT. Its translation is CASSLWPGGSNTEAFF.

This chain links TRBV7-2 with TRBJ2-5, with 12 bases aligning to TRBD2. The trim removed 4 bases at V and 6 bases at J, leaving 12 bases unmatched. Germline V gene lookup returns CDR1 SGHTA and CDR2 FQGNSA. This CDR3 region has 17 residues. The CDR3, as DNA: TGTGCCAGCAGCTATGATGGGCTAGCGGGAGGGCCGAAGACCCAGTACTTC. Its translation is CASSYDGLAGGPKTQYF.

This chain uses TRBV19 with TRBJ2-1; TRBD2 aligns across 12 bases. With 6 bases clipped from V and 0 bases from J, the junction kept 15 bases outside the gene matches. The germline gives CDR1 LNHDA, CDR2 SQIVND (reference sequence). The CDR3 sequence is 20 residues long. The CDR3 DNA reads TGTGCCAGTAGCTTTCGAGGGCTAGCGGGAGGGTTTAGCTCCTACAATGAGCAGTTCTTC. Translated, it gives CASSFRGLAGGFSSYNEQFF.

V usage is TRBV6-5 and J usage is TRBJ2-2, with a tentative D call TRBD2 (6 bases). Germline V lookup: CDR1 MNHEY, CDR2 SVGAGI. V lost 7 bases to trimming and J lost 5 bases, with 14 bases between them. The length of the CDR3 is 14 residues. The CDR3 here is CASKGGKDTGELFF. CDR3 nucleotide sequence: TGTGCCAGCAAAGGCGGGAAAGATACCGGGGAGCTGTTTTTT.

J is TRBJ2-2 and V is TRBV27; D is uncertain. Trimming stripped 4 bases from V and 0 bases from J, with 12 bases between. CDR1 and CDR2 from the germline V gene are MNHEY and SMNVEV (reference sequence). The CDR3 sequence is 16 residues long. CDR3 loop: CASSSTTRPNTGELFF. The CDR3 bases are TGTGCCAGCAGTTCCACGACAAGACCGAACACCGGGGAGCTGTTTTTT.

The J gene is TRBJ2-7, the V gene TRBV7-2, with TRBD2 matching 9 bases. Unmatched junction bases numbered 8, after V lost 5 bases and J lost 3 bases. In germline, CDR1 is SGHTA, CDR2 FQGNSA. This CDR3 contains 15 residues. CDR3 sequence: CASSDTSGWLYEQYF. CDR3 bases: TGTGCCAGCAGCGACACTAGCGGGTGGCTCTACGAGCAGTACTTC.

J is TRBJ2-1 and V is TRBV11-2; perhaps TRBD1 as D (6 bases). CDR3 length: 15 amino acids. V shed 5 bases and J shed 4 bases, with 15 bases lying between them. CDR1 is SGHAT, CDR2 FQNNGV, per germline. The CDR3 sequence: CASSPYGTSYNEQFF. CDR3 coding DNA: TGTGCCAGCAGCCCCTACGGGACAAGTTACAATGAGCAGTTCTTC.

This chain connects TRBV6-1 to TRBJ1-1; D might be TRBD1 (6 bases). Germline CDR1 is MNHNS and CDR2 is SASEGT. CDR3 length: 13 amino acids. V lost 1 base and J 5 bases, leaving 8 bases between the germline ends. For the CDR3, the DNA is TGTGCCAGCAGTGAAGTAGGGGGAACTGAAGCTTTCTTT. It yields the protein CASSEVGGTEAFF.

The CDR3 sequence: CASSNTRTGSTDTQYF. CDR3 nucleotide sequence: TGTGCCAGCAGCAACACGCGGACAGGGTCAACAGATACGCAGTATTTT. The V gene is TRBV7-9, the J gene TRBJ2-3; 8 nucleotides agree with TRBD1. J was trimmed by 3 bases and V by 5 bases; bases with no gene match: 10. This CDR3 region has 16 residues. Germline V gives CDR1 SEHNR, CDR2 FQNEAQ (reference sequence).

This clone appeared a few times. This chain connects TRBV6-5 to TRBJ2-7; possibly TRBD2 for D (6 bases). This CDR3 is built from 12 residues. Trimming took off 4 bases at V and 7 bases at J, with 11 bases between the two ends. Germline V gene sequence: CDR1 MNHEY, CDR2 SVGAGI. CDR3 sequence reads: CASSWSGREQYF. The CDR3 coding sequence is TGTGCCAGCAGTTGGTCGGGGAGGGAGCAGTACTTC.

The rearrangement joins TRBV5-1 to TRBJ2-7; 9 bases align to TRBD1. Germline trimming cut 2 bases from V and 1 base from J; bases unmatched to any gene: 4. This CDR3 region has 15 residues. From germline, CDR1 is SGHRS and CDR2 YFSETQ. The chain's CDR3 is CASSFLGQGSYEQYF. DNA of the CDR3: TGCGCCAGCAGCTTTCTCGGACAGGGGTCCTACGAGCAGTACTTC.